A single sample is the source of the 10 T cell receptor beta chains below, sequenced in a study of cytomegalovirus exposure and HLA in healthy donors. The PCR was carried out with 60 Vbeta primers and 13 Jbeta primers. Measured with immunoSEQ multiplex PCR; TCRdb has only the in-frame clones, and not every one. The sample gives 35,000 to 55,000 clones, around two thirds of which show up once; around 3.4% is in the top ten. The sequenced sample consisted of PBMCs. These TCRs come from a young woman in good health and CMV-seronegative.

V and J are TRBV7-7 and TRBJ2-3, with 9 bases identical to TRBD2. The CDR3 consists of 14 residues. The germline CDR1 and CDR2 sequences are SSHAT and FNYEAQ (reference sequence). The junction had 5 bases not matched to a gene; V was cut back by 5 bases and J by 5 bases. This CDR3 reads CASSRTSVGDTQYF. CDR3 nucleotide sequence: TGTGCCAGCAGCCGGACTAGCGTGGGAGATACGCAGTATTTT.

This clone was counted only a few times. The rearrangement uses TRBV30 and TRBJ1-1; 12 bases agree with TRBD1. Germline V gene sequence: CDR1 GTSNPN, CDR2 SVGIG (reference sequence). The CDR3 sequence is 14 residues long. V lost 7 bases and J lost 4; bases outside the gene matches: 7. The CDR3 region is CASSGTGGFTEAFF. The CDR3 nucleotides are TGTGCCTCCTCCGGGACAGGGGGCTTCACTGAAGCTTTCTTT.

CDR3 coding DNA: TGCGCCAGCAGCCAAGACGCGCCTCTACAGTTCGGGAACACTGAAGCTTTCTTT. It specifies CASSQDAPLQFGNTEAFF. J is TRBJ1-1 and V is TRBV4-1; D gene ambiguous. CDR3 size: 18 residues. Germline V gene data show CDR1 as MGHRA and CDR2 as YSYEKL. V lost 0 bases and J 1 base, leaving 18 bases between the germline ends.

The V call is TRBV5-1, the J call TRBJ2-7, with a tentative D call TRBD1 (6 bases). This CDR3 contains 14 residues. The germline V gene has CDR1 SGHRS and CDR2 YFSETQ. Trimming pared 0 bases from V and 3 bases from J, leaving 10 bases between. The CDR3 is CASSLAEGDYEQYF. In DNA form, the CDR3 reads TGCGCCAGCAGCTTGGCCGAGGGGGACTACGAGCAGTACTTC.

The CDR3 loop is CASSLGTGDSNQPQHF. The CDR3 bases are TGCGCCAGCAGCTTGGGGACAGGGGATAGCAATCAGCCCCAGCATTTT. The chain combines TRBV5-1 with TRBJ1-5; TRBD1 matches at 9 bases. Trimming cost V 0 bases and J 0 bases; bases outside gene matches: 1. CDR3 size: 16 residues. CDR1 SGHRS and CDR2 YFSETQ come from the germline V gene.

The chain uses TRBV30 and TRBJ2-7, with 8 bases identical to TRBD2. Trimming at V came to 2 bases and at J to 3 bases, leaving 9 bases not matched to a gene. From germline, CDR1 is GTSNPN and CDR2 SVGIG (reference sequence). There are 15 residues in the CDR3. For the CDR3, the DNA is TGTGCCTGGAGTCTCAGCGGGAGCGGGGTCTACGAGCAGTACTTC. Amino acids: CAWSLSGSGVYEQYF.

The chain employs TRBV9 and TRBJ2-7; D is undetermined. The CDR3 spans 14 residues. With 0 bases removed from V and 1 base from J, the gap between germline ends came to 8 bases. Germline loops: CDR1 SGDLS, CDR2 YYNGEE. DNA for the CDR3: TGTGCCAGCAGCGTAGGTCCAGATTCCTACGAGCAGTACTTC. It specifies CASSVGPDSYEQYF.

This rearrangement joins TRBV30 to TRBJ1-5, with D possibly being TRBD1 (5 bases). This CDR3 has 17 residues. Trimming stripped 4 bases from V and 5 bases from J, with 24 bases between. Germline assignment: CDR1 GTSNPN and CDR2 SVGIG (reference sequence). The CDR3 DNA is TGTGCCTGGAATCCAAAGGGAGGCAGGGTCGTTGATCAGCCCCAGCATTTT. Protein: CAWNPKGGRVVDQPQHF.

The J gene is TRBJ1-1, the V gene TRBV14; D remains unclear. V was cut by 4 bases and J by 10 bases, with 19 bases left in between. The CDR3 is 14 amino acids. The V gene's germline CDR1 is SGHDN and CDR2 FVKESK. As DNA, the CDR3 is TGTGCCAGCAGCCCAAACCTGCTCGGACTTGCAGCTTTCTTT. Amino acid sequence: CASSPNLLGLAAFF.

The chain employs TRBV7-2 and TRBJ2-3; possibly TRBD2 for D (5 bases). The CDR3 has 16 amino acids. Germline V gene data show CDR1 as SGHTA and CDR2 as FQGNSA. Trimming shortened V by 2 bases and J by 2 bases, and 14 bases separated the two germline ends. CDR3 nucleotides: TGTGCCAGCAGCTTATATTTTCGAGGGTACACAGATACGCAGTATTTT. It codes for CASSLYFRGYTDTQYF.